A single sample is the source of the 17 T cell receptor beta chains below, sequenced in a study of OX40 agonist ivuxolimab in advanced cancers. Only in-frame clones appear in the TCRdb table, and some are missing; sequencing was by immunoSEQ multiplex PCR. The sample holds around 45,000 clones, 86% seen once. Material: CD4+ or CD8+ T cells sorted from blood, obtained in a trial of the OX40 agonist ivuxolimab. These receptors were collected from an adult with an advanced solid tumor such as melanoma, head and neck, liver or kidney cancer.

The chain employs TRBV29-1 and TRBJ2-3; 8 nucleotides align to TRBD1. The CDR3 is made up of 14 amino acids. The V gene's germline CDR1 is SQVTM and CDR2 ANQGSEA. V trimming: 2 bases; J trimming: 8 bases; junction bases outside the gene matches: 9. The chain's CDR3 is CSVEQGARGVTQYF. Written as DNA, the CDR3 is TGCAGCGTTGAACAGGGGGCGAGGGGAGTTACGCAGTATTTT.

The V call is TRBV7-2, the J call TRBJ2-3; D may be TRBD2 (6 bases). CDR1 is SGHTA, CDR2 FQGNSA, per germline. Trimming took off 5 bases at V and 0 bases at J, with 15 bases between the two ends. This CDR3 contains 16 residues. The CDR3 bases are TGTGCCAGCAGCCTCTTGGCGGGACCTAGCACAGATACGCAGTATTTT. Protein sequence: CASSLLAGPSTDTQYF.

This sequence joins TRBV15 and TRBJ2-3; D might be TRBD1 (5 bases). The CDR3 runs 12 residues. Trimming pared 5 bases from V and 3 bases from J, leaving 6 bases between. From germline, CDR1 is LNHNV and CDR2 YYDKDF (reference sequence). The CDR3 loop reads CATSPGTDTQYF. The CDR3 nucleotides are TGTGCCACCAGCCCAGGGACAGATACGCAGTATTTT.

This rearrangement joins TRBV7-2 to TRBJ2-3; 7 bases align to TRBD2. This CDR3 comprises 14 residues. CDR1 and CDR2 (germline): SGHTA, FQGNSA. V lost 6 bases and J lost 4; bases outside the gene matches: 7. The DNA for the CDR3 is TGTGCCAGCAGATCGCGACTAGCTGCAGATACGCAGTATTTT. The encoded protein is CASRSRLAADTQYF.

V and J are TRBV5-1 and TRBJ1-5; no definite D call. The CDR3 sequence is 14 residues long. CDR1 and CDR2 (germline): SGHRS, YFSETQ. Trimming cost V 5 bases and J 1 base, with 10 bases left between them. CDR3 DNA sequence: TGCGCCAGCAGTTATGGACCGAGCAATCAGCCCCAGCATTTT. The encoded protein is CASSYGPSNQPQHF.

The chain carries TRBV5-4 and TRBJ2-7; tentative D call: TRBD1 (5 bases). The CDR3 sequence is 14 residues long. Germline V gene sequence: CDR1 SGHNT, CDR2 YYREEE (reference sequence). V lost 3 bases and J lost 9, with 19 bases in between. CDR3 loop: CASSSRFGALVQYF. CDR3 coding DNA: TGTGCCAGCAGCTCACGATTTGGGGCGTTGGTGCAGTACTTC.

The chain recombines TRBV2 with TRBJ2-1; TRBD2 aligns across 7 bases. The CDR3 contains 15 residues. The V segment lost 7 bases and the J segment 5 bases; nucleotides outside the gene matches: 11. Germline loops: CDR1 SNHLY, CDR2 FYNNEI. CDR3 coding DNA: TGTGCCAGCATCGAGCTAGCGGCACTCAACAATGAGCAGTTCTTC. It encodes CASIELAALNNEQFF. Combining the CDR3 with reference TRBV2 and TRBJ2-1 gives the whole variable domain EPEVTQTPSHQVTQMGQEVILRCVPISNHLYFYWYRQILGQKVEFLVSFYNNEISEKSEIFDDQFSVERPDGSNFTLKIRSTKLEDSAMYFCASIELAALNNEQFFGPGTRLTVL.

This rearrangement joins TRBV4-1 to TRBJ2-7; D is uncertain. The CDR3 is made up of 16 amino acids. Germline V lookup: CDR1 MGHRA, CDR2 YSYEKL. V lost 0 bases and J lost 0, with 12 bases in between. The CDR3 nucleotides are TGCGCCAGCAGCCAAGATCCCCCCTTTAGCTCCTACGAGCAGTACTTC. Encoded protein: CASSQDPPFSSYEQYF.

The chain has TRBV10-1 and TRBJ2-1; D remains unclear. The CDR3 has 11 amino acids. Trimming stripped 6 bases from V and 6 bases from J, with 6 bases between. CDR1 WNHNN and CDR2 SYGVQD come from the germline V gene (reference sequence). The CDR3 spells CASREPNEQFF. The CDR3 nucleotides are TGCGCCAGCAGAGAACCCAATGAGCAGTTCTTC.

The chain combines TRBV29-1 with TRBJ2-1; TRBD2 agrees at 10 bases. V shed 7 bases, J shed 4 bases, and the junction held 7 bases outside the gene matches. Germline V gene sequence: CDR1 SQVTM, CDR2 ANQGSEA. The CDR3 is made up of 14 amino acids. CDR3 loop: CSAVTSGLYNEQFF. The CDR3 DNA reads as TGCAGCGCCGTGACTAGCGGGCTATACAATGAGCAGTTCTTC.

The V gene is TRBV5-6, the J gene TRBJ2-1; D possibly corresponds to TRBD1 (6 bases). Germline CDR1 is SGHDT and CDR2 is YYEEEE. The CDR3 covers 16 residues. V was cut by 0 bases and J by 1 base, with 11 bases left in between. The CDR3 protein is CASSLAQGNSYNEQFF. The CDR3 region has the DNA TGTGCCAGCAGCTTGGCGCAGGGGAATTCCTACAATGAGCAGTTCTTC.

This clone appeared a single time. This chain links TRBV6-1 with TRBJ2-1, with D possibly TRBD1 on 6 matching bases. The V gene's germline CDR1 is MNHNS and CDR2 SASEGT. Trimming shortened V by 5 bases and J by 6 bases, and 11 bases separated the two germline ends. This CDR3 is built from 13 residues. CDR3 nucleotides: TGTGCCAGCAGTAAACAGGGATCCAATGAGCAGTTCTTC. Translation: CASSKQGSNEQFF.

The CDR3 spells CASSGHSSGNTIYF. DNA for the CDR3: TGCGCCAGCAGTGGACATTCCTCTGGAAACACCATATATTTT. V gene TRBV10-2 combines with J gene TRBJ1-3; D not resolved. This CDR3 comprises 14 residues. CDR1 and CDR2 from the germline V gene are WSHSY and SAAADI. V lost 4 bases to trimming and J lost 0 bases, with 7 bases between them.

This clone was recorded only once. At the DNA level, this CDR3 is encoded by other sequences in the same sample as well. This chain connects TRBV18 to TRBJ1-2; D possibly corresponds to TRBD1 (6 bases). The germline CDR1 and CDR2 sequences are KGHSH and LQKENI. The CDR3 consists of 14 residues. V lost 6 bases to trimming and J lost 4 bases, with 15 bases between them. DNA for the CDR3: TGTGCCAGCTCGCCAGACGGACAGAGCTATGGCTACACCTTC. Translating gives CASSPDGQSYGYTF.

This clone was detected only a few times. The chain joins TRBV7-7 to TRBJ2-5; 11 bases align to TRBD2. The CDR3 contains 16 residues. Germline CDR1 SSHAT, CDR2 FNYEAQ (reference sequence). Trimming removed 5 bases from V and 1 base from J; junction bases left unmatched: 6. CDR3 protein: CASSPLTSGTQETQYF. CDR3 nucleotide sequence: TGTGCCAGCAGCCCTCTGACTAGCGGGACCCAAGAGACCCAGTACTTC.

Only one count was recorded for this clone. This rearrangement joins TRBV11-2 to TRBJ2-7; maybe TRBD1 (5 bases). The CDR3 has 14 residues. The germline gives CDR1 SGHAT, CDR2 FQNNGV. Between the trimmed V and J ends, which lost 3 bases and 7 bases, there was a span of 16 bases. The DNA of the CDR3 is TGTGCCAGCAGCTTCCAGCCAGGGATGAGGGAGCAGTACTTC. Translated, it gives CASSFQPGMREQYF.

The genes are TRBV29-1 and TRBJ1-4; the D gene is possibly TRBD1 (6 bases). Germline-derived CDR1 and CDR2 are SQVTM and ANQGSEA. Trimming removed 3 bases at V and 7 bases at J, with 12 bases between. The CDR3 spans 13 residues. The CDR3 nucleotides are TGCAGCGTTGAGTACAGGGTCGGTGAAAAACTGTTTTTT. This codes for CSVEYRVGEKLFF.